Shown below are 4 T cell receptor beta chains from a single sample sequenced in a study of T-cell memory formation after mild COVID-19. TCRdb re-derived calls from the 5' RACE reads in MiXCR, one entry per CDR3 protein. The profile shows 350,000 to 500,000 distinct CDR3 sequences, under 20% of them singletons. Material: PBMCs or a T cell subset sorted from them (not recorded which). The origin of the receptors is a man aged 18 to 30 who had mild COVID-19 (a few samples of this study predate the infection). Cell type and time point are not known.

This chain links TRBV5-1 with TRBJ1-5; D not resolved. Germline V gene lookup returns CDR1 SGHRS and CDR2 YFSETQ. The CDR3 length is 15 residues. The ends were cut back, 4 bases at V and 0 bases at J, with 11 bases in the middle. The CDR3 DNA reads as TGCGCCAGCAGCCGCGGCGGCATTAGCAATCAGCCCCAGCATTTT. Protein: CASSRGGISNQPQHF.

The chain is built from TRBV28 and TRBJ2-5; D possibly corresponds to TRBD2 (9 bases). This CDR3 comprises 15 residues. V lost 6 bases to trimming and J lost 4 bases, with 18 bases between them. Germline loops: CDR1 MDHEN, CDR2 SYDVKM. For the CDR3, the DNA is TGTGCCAGCAGGGACCCTAGCGGGACAGGAGAGACCCAGTACTTC. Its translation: CASRDPSGTGETQYF.

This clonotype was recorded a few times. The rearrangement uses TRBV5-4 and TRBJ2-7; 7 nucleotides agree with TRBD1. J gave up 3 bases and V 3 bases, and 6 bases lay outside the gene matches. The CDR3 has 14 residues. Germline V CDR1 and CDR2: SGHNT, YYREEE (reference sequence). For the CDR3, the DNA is TGTGCCAGCAGCTCAGGGGACAGTTTCTACGAGCAGTACGTC. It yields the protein CASSSGDSFYEQYV.

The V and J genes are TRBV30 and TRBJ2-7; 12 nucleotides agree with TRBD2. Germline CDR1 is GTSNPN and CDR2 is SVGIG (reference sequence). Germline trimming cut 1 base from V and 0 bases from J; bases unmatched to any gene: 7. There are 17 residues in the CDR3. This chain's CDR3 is CAWSETASGGGSYEQYF. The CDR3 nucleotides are TGTGCCTGGAGTGAGACGGCTAGCGGGGGGGGCTCCTACGAGCAGTACTTC. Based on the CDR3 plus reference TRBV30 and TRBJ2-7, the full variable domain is SQTIHQWPATLVQPVGSPLSLECTVEGTSNPNLYWYRQAAGRGLQLLFYSVGIGQISSEVPQNLSASRPQDRQFILSSKKLLLSDSGFYLCAWSETASGGGSYEQYFGPGTRLTVT.